This is a list of T cell receptor beta chains from one sample in a study of blood T cells in healthy people across ages. MiXCR was run by TCRdb on the 5' RACE reads, yielding one entry per CDR3 protein. The top ten clones hold approximately 17% of a sample with 1,100,000 or so distinct CDR3 sequences, around 43% of them seen once. The source material was blood. These receptors all come from a woman aged 55-70 years in good health. CDR3s include the opening cysteine and the closing phenylalanine or tryptophan. Each record gives: clone size, D gene, J gene, V gene, CDR3 DNA, CDR3 protein. A D gene is named only where the DNA matches it firmly. Clone size is given for some rows only: seen once, a few or many times, or a class if the clone is expanded.

size: .; D: .; J: TRBJ2-5; V: TRBV2; DNA: TGCGCCAGCAGGGAAAGGACAGATGAGCAGTACTTC; CDR3: CASRERTDEQYF
size: once; D: TRBD2; J: TRBJ2-4; V: TRBV15; DNA: TGTGCCACCAGCAGAGATCTCGAGGGGAGACTAGCGGGTCCTCTAGCCAAAAACATTCAGTACTTC; CDR3: CATSRDLEGRLAGPLAKNIQYF
size: once; D: .; J: TRBJ2-7; V: TRBV7-3; DNA: TGTGCCAGCAGCAGAGGCCCCCTCGGATCCCAAGAGGCCCAGTACTTC; CDR3: CASSRGPLGSQEAQYF
size: .; D: .; J: TRBJ2-3; V: TRBV10-3; DNA: TGTGCCATCAGTGAGGCGTTGAGCACAGATACGCAGTATTTT; CDR3: CAISEALSTDTQYF
size: few; D: .; J: TRBJ1-2; V: TRBV27; DNA: TGTGCCAGCAGTTTAACGTACGGGTTCGGTGGCTACACCTTC; CDR3: CASSLTYGFGGYTF
size: .; D: .; J: TRBJ1-2; V: TRBV30; DNA: TGTGCCTGGAGTGTAGGGCAGACCTATGGCTACACCTTC; CDR3: CAWSVGQTYGYTF
size: many; D: TRBD1; J: TRBJ1-2; V: TRBV7-6; DNA: TGTGCCAGCAGCTATGGTCCGGGACAGACGGATGGCTACACCTTC; CDR3: CASSYGPGQTDGYTF
size: .; D: .; J: TRBJ2-5; V: TRBV11-2; DNA: TGTGCCAGCAGCTTATTGTTGGCGGGCCCCCAAGAGACCCAGTACTTC; CDR3: CASSLLLAGPQETQYF
size: .; D: .; J: TRBJ2-7; V: TRBV29-1; DNA: TGCAGCGCTCACCAACAGGGTCCTTATCACGAGCAGTACTTC; CDR3: CSAHQQGPYHEQYF
size: few; D: TRBD2; J: TRBJ2-1; V: TRBV11-2; DNA: TGTGCCAGCAGACCTCTTCTGCTAGCGGGGCTATACAATGAGCAGTTCTTC; CDR3: CASRPLLLAGLYNEQFF
size: .; D: .; J: TRBJ2-1; V: TRBV27; DNA: TGTGCCAGCAGTTTAGTTCGACCTGACTACAATGAGCAGTTCTTC; CDR3: CASSLVRPDYNEQFF
size: few; D: TRBD1; J: TRBJ2-7; V: TRBV6-1; DNA: TGTGCCAGCCTAGCCGGGACAGGGGGGAACTACGAGCAGTACTTC; CDR3: CASLAGTGGNYEQYF
size: .; D: .; J: TRBJ2-7; V: TRBV15; DNA: TGTGCCACCAGCAGAGAAAGAACCAGCGAGCAGTACTTC; CDR3: CATSRERTSEQYF
size: few; D: TRBD1; J: TRBJ1-6; V: TRBV7-9; DNA: TGTGCCAGCAGCTTCTGGACAGGGAACAATTCACCCCTCCACTTT; CDR3: CASSFWTGNNSPLHF
size: .; D: .; J: TRBJ1-5; V: TRBV29-1; DNA: TGCAGCGTTGGCATGGGGGCTAATCAGCCCCAGCATTTT; CDR3: CSVGMGANQPQHF
size: few; D: TRBD2; J: TRBJ2-7; V: TRBV27; DNA: TGTGCCAGCTCGTTAGGGCGGGAGCGGCACGAGCAGTACTTC; CDR3: CASSLGRERHEQYF